These T cell receptor beta chains were read from a single sample in a study of PD-1 blockade in classical Hodgkin lymphoma. Profiling relied on immunoSEQ multiplex PCR, and the TCRdb table lists in-frame clones only, not all of them. The repertoire holds about 43,000 clones, with approximately 73% as singletons. This specimen consisted of peripheral blood mononuclear cells (PBMCs), obtained at baseline. The source of these receptors is a human donor with classical Hodgkin lymphoma. Each CDR3 is given with its conserved first and last residue.

v_gene: TRBV18
j_gene: TRBJ2-1
len: 15
CDR3aa: CASSPRQGGYNEQFF

v_gene: TRBV7-8
j_gene: TRBJ2-6
len: 20
CDR3aa: CASSLAITGTGKRGANVLTF

v_gene: TRBV5-1
j_gene: TRBJ2-4
len: 17
CDR3aa: CASSLAVTGGVKNIQYF

v_gene: TRBV27
j_gene: TRBJ1-6
len: 14
CDR3aa: CASSFGGGNSPLHF

v_gene: TRBV27
j_gene: TRBJ2-1
len: 16
CDR3aa: CASSFLAGGTGNEQFF

v_gene: TRBV6-5
j_gene: TRBJ1-1
len: 13
CDR3aa: CASIREVGTEAFF

v_gene: TRBV5-1
j_gene: TRBJ1-1
len: 15
CDR3aa: CASSLGASMNTEAFF

v_gene: TRBV13
j_gene: TRBJ1-4
len: 16
CDR3aa: CASSHGSTGSQEKLFF

v_gene: TRBV29-1
j_gene: TRBJ1-2
len: 14
CDR3aa: CSVVGRSRSYGYTF

v_gene: TRBV29-1
j_gene: TRBJ1-5
len: 15
CDR3aa: CSVLGRKYSNQPQHF

v_gene: TRBV7-8
j_gene: TRBJ2-2
len: 19
CDR3aa: CASSLSFRTGGRNTGELFF

v_gene: TRBV7-9
j_gene: TRBJ1-4
len: 12
CDR3aa: CASSRGNEKLFF

v_gene: TRBV2
j_gene: TRBJ2-3
len: 14
CDR3aa: CASSPGTGRDTQYF

v_gene: TRBV5-4
j_gene: TRBJ2-7
len: 18
CDR3aa: CASSSFTPRTSGTYEQYF

v_gene: TRBV7-2
j_gene: TRBJ1-2
len: 16
CDR3aa: CASSLFRDRFRYGYTF

v_gene: TRBV10-3
j_gene: TRBJ1-5
len: 14
CDR3aa: CAISSTGGIQPQHF

v_gene: TRBV2
j_gene: TRBJ2-6
len: 12
CDR3aa: CATTSGANVLTF

v_gene: TRBV11-3
j_gene: TRBJ2-1
len: 14
CDR3aa: CASSLRTSWDEQFF

v_gene: TRBV12-5
j_gene: TRBJ2-2
len: 16
CDR3aa: CASGLASGLPPGELFF

v_gene: TRBV2
j_gene: TRBJ2-1
len: 16
CDR3aa: CASSGGLAGGSNEQFF

v_gene: TRBV18
j_gene: TRBJ1-1
len: 13
CDR3aa: CASSPLSDRGAFF

v_gene: TRBV27
j_gene: TRBJ1-1
len: 13
CDR3aa: CASSFDMNTEAFF

v_gene: TRBV2
j_gene: TRBJ1-4
len: 15
CDR3aa: CASTLEAGSFEKLFF

v_gene: TRBV5-1
j_gene: TRBJ1-2
len: 14
CDR3aa: CASSPPSPNYGYTF

v_gene: TRBV29-1
j_gene: TRBJ2-7
len: 12
CDR3aa: CSVGTGGNEQYF

v_gene: TRBV7-2
j_gene: TRBJ1-1
len: 16
CDR3aa: CASNPRGTGGITEAFF

v_gene: TRBV9
j_gene: TRBJ1-2
len: 15
CDR3aa: CASSGYRDRDYGYTF

v_gene: TRBV27
j_gene: TRBJ2-3
len: 17
CDR3aa: CASSHPSPSGSTDTQYF

v_gene: TRBV5-1
j_gene: TRBJ2-1
len: 15
CDR3aa: CASRESAGTGDEQFF

v_gene: TRBV28
j_gene: TRBJ2-3
len: 12
CDR3aa: CASSLRRDTQYF

v_gene: TRBV6-1
j_gene: TRBJ1-5
len: 14
CDR3aa: CASSFRGFNQPQHF

v_gene: TRBV2
j_gene: TRBJ1-1
len: 12
CDR3aa: CASRFANTEAFF

v_gene: TRBV2
j_gene: TRBJ1-4
len: 11
CDR3aa: CASSAYEKLFF

v_gene: TRBV5-1
j_gene: TRBJ1-6
len: 16
CDR3aa: CASSLRDSSYNSPLHF

v_gene: TRBV2
j_gene: TRBJ1-4
len: 15
CDR3aa: CASSLLTGTNEKLFF

v_gene: TRBV30
j_gene: TRBJ2-1
len: 15
CDR3aa: CAWSIPGLAAYEQFF

v_gene: TRBV7-8
j_gene: TRBJ2-7
len: 13
CDR3aa: CASSFGGPIEQYF

v_gene: TRBV5-5
j_gene: TRBJ1-1
len: 14
CDR3aa: CASSRDYRSTEAFF

v_gene: TRBV5-6
j_gene: TRBJ1-2
len: 15
CDR3aa: CASSLRRGLNYGYTF

v_gene: TRBV9
j_gene: TRBJ1-2
len: 18
CDR3aa: CASSSSTTRGQGGYGYTF

v_gene: TRBV11-2
j_gene: TRBJ1-4
len: 17
CDR3aa: CASSLTGEGKFNEKLFF

v_gene: TRBV19
j_gene: TRBJ1-2
len: 17
CDR3aa: CASSSQTGGPIKPIYTF

v_gene: TRBV5-4
j_gene: TRBJ1-4
len: 13
CDR3aa: CASSSGGREKLFF

v_gene: TRBV5-1
j_gene: TRBJ1-1
len: 15
CDR3aa: CASSLSPREDTEAFF

v_gene: TRBV13
j_gene: TRBJ1-5
len: 14
CDR3aa: CASTLRSSNQPQHF

v_gene: TRBV29-1
j_gene: TRBJ2-1
len: 13
CDR3aa: CSGGGLENNEQFF